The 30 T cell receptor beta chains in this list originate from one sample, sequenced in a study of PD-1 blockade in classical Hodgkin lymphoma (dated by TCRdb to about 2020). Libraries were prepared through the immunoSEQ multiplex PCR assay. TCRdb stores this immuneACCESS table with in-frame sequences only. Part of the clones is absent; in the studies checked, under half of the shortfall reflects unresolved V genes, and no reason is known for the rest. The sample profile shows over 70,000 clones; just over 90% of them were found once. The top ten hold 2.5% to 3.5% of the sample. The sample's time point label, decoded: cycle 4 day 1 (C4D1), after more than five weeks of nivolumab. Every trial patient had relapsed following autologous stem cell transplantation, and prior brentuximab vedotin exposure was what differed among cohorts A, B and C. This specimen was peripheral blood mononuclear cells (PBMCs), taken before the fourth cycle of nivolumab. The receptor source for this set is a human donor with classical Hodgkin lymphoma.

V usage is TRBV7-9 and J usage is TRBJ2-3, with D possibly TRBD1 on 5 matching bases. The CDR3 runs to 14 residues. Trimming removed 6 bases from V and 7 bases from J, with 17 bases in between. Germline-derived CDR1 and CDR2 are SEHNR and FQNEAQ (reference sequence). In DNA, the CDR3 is TGTGCCAGCAGTCTCCAGGGTTATAGTAATACGCAGTATTTT. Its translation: CASSLQGYSNTQYF.

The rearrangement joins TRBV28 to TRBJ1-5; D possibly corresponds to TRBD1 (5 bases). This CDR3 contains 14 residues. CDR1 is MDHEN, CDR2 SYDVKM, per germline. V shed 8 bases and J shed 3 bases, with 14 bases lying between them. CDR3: CASLQGMNNQPQHF. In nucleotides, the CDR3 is TGTGCCAGCCTTCAGGGTATGAACAATCAGCCCCAGCATTTT. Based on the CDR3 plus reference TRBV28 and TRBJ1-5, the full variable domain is DVKVTQSSRYLVKRTGEKVFLECVQDMDHENMFWYRQDPGLGLRLIYFSYDVKMKEKGDIPEGYSVSREKKERFSLILESASTNQTSMYLCASLQGMNNQPQHFGDGTRLSIL.

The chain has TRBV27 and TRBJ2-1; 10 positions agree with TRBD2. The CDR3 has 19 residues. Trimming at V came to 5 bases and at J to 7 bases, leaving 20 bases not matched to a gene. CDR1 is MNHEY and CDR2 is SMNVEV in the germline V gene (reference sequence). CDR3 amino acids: CASSQAPTSGVEGRNEQFF. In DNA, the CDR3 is TGTGCCAGCAGTCAAGCCCCCACTAGCGGGGTCGAAGGAAGAAATGAGCAGTTCTTC.

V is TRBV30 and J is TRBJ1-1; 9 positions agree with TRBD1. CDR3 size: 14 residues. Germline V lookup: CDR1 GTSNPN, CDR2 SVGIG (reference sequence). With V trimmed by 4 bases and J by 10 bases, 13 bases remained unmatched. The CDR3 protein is CAWNSNRAGQGAFF. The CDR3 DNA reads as TGTGCCTGGAACTCGAACCGCGCGGGACAGGGAGCTTTCTTT.

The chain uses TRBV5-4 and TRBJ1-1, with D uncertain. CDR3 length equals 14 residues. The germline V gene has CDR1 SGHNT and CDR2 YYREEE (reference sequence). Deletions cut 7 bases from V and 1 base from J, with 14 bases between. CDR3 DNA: TGTGCCAGCGGATCGGAACGGGGGAACACTGAAGCTTTCTTT. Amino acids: CASGSERGNTEAFF. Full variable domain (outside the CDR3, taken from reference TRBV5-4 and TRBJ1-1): ETGVTQSPTHLIKTRGQQVTLRCSSQSGHNTVSWYQQALGQGPQFIFQYYREEENGRGNFPPRFSGLQFPNYSSELNVNALELDDSALYLCASGSERGNTEAFFGQGTRLTVV.

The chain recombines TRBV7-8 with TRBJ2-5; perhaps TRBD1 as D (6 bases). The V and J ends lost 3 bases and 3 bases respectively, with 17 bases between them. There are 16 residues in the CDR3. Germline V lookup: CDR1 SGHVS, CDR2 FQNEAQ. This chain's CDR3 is CASSFERGGHKETQYF. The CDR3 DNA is TGTGCCAGCAGCTTTGAACGAGGGGGACACAAAGAGACCCAGTACTTC.

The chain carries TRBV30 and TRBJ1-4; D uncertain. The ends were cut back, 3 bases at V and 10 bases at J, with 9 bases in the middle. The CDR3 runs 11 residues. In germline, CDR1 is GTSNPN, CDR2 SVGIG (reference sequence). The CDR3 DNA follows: TGTGCCTGGAGATTACTCGGAAAACTGTTTTTT. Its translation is CAWRLLGKLFF.

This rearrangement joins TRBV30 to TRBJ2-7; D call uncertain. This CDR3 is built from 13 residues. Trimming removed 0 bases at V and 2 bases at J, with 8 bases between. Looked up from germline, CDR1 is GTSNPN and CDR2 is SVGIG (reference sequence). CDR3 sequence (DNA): TGTGCCTGGAGTGTAGGTCAGACCTACGAGCAGTACTTC. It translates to CAWSVGQTYEQYF.

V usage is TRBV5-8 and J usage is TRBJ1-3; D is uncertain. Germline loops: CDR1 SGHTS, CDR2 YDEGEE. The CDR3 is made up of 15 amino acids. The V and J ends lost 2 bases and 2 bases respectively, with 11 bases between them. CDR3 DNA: TGTGCCAGCAGCTTAGGGTGGAATCCTGGAAACACCATATATTTT. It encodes CASSLGWNPGNTIYF.

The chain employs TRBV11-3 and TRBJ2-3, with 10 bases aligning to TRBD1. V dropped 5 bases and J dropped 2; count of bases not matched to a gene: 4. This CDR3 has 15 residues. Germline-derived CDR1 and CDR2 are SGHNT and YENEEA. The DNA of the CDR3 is TGTGCCAGCAGCCAAGGACAGGGGGACACAGATACGCAGTATTTT. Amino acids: CASSQGQGDTDTQYF.

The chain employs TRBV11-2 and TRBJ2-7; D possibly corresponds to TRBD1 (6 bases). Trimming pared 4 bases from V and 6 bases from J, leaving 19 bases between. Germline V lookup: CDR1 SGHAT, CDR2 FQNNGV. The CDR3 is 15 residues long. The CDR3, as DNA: TGTGCCAGCAGCTCGGTCACAGGGTCAATCGGCGAGCAGTACTTC. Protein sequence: CASSSVTGSIGEQYF.

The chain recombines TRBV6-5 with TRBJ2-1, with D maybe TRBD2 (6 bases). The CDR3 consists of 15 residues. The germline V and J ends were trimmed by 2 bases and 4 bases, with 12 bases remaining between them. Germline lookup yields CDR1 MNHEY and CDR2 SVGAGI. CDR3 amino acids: CASSYARGKYNEQFF. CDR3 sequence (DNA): TGTGCCAGCAGTTACGCCCGGGGGAAGTACAATGAGCAGTTCTTC.

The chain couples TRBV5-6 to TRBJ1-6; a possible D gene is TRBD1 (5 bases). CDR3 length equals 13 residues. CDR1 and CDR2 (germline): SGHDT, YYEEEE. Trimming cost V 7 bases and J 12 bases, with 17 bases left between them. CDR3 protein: CASRPQGSLPLHF. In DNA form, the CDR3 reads TGTGCCAGCCGACCTCAGGGATCTTTACCCCTCCACTTT.

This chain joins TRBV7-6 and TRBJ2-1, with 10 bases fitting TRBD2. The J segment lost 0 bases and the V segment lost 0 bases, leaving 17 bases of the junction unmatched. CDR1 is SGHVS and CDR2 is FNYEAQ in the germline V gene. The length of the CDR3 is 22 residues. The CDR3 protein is CASSLAIPSSSGGRLSYNEQFF. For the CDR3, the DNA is TGTGCCAGCAGCTTAGCTATCCCCTCTTCTAGCGGGGGACGCCTCTCCTACAATGAGCAGTTCTTC. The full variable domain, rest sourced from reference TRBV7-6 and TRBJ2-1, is GAGVSQSPRYKVTKRGQDVALRCDPISGHVSLYWYRQALGQGPEFLTYFNYEAQQDKSGLPNDRFSAERPEGSISTLTIQRTEQRDSAMYRCASSLAIPSSSGGRLSYNEQFFGPGTRLTVL.

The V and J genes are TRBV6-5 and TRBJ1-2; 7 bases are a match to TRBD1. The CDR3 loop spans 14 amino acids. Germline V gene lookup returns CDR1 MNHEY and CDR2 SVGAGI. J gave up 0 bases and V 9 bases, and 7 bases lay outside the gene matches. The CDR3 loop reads CASNNRGTNYGYTF. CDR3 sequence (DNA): TGTGCCAGTAACAACAGGGGAACTAACTATGGCTACACCTTC.

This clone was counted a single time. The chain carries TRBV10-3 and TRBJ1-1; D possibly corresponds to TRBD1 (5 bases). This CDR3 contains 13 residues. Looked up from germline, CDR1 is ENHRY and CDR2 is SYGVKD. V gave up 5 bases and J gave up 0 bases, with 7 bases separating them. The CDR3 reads CAISQGLNTEAFF. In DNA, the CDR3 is TGTGCCATCAGTCAGGGATTGAACACTGAAGCTTTCTTT.

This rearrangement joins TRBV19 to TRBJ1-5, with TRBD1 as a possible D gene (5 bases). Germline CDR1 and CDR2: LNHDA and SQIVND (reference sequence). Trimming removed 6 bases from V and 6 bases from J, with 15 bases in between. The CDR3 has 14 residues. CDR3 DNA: TGTGCCAGTAGCCATTCCGGGGGGACTCAGCCCCAGCATTTT. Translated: CASSHSGGTQPQHF.

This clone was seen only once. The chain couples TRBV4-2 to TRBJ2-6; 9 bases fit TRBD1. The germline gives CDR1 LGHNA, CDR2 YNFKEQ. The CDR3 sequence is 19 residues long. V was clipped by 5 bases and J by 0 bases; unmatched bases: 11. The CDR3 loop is CASSYRLWDRASGANVLTF. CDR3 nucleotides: TGTGCCAGCAGCTACCGCCTCTGGGACAGGGCCTCTGGGGCCAACGTCCTGACTTTC.

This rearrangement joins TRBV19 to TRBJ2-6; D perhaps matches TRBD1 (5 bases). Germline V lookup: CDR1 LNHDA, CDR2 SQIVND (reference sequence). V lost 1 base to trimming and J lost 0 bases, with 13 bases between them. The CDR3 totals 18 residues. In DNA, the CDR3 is TGTGCCAGTAGTATAGTAGGCAGGGCCCTCTCTGGGGCCAACGTCCTGACTTTC. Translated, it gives CASSIVGRALSGANVLTF. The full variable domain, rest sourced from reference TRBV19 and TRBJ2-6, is DGGITQSPKYLFRKEGQNVTLSCEQNLNHDAMYWYRQDPGQGLRLIYYSQIVNDFQKGDIAEGYSVSREKKESFPLTVTSAQKNPTAFYLCASSIVGRALSGANVLTFGAGSRLTVL.

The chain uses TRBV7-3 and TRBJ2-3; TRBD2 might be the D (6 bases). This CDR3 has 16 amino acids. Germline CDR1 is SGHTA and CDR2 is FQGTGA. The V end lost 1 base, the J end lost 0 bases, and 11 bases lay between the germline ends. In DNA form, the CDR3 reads TGTGCCAGCAGCTTAATCGGCGGGGCCAGCACAGATACGCAGTATTTT. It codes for CASSLIGGASTDTQYF.

In nucleotides, the CDR3 is TGTGCCAGCAGCCTCCAGGGACCGGAGCAGTACTTC. It codes for CASSLQGPEQYF. The chain is built from TRBV14 and TRBJ2-7, with D perhaps assigned TRBD1 or TRBD2 (5 bases each). The CDR3 loop spans 12 amino acids. The ends were cut back, 4 bases at V and 7 bases at J, with 11 bases in the middle. The germline V gene has CDR1 SGHDN and CDR2 FVKESK.

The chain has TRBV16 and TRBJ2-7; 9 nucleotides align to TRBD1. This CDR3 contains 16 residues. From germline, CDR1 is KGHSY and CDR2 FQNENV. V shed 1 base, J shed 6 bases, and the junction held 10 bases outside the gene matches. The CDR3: CASSQWVPDRGLEQYF. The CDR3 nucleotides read TGTGCCAGCAGCCAATGGGTCCCGGACAGGGGTCTCGAGCAGTACTTC.

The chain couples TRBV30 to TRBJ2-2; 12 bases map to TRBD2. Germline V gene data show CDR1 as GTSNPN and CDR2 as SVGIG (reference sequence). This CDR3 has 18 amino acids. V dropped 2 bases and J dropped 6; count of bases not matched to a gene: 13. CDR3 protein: CAWSPSSGGAFEAGELFF. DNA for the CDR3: TGTGCCTGGAGTCCCTCTAGCGGGGGGGCCTTCGAGGCCGGGGAGCTGTTTTTT.

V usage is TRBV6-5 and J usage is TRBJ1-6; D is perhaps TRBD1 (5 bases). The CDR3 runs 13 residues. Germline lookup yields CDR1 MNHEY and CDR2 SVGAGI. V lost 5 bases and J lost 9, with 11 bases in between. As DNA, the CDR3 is TGTGCCAGCAGTCGGGGACGGGTTTCACCCCTCCACTTT. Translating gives CASSRGRVSPLHF.

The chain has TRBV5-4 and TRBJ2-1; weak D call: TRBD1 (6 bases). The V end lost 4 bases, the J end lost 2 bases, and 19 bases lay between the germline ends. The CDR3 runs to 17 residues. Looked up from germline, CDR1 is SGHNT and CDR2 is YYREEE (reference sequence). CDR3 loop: CASSLGTSDKPYNEQFF. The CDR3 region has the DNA TGTGCCAGCAGCCTAGGGACATCCGATAAACCCTACAATGAGCAGTTCTTC.

For the CDR3, the DNA is TGTGCCAGCAGTACGGTTGGCTATGGCTACACCTTC. This gives the protein CASSTVGYGYTF. V is TRBV11-2 and J is TRBJ1-2; D unclear. Looked up from germline, CDR1 is SGHAT and CDR2 is FQNNGV. The CDR3 covers 12 residues. Between the trimmed V and J ends, which lost 6 bases and 4 bases, there was a span of 9 bases.

This chain's CDR3 is CASSEAWDSQNQPQHF. Written as DNA, the CDR3 is TGTGCCAGCAGTGAAGCCTGGGACAGCCAAAATCAGCCCCAGCATTTT. The rearrangement uses TRBV2 and TRBJ1-5, with 7 bases that match TRBD1. Germline assignment: CDR1 SNHLY and CDR2 FYNNEI. The CDR3 is 16 amino acids. V lost 0 bases to trimming and J lost 4 bases; unmatched junction nucleotides: 6.

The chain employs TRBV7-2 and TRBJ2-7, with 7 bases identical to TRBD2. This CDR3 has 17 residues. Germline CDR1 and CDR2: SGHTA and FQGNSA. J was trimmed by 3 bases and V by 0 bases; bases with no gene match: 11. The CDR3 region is CASSLAFFGGGFYEQYF. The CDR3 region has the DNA TGTGCCAGCAGCTTAGCGTTTTTTGGGGGGGGATTCTACGAGCAGTACTTC.

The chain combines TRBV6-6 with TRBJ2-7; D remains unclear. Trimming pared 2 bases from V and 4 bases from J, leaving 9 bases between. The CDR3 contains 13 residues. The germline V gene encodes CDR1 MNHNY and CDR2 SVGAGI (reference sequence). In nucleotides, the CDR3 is TGTGCCAGCAGTTACAATTCAGGTTACGAGCAGTACTTC. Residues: CASSYNSGYEQYF.

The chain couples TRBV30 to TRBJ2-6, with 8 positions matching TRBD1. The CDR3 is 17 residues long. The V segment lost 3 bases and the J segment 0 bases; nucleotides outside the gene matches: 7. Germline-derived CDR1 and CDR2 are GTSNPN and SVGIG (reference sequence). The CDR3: CAWSPGGQSSGANVLTF. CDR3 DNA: TGTGCCTGGAGCCCAGGGGGCCAGAGCTCTGGGGCCAACGTCCTGACTTTC.